The 15 T cell receptor beta chains presented below share a single source sample, sequenced in a study of CD8+CD57+ T cells in acquired aplastic anemia. Patients chosen for sequencing had CD8+CD57+ cells that had expanded, as shown by flow cytometry. Genomic DNA was employed as the template in profiling TCR beta VDJ and CDR3. One entry per CDR3 protein, called by TCRdb with MiXCR from the reads. The table includes about 190,000 distinct CDR3 sequences, 48% detected once. Source material: sorted CD4+, CD8+, or CD8+CD57+ T cells (not recorded which) from PBMCs. The receptors here all came from a human donor with aplastic anemia.

This clonotype showed up just a few times. The V call is TRBV20-1, the J call TRBJ1-6, with D maybe TRBD1 (6 bases). The CDR3 runs 16 residues. With 3 bases removed from V and 10 bases from J, the gap between germline ends came to 22 bases. From germline, CDR1 is DFQATT and CDR2 SNEGSKA (reference sequence). CDR3 DNA: TGCAGTGCTAGTGCGATGCTACAGGGAGGAGTCTCACCCCTCCACTTT. Protein: CSASAMLQGGVSPLHF.

This clonotype was detected ten times or more. J is TRBJ2-5 and V is TRBV3-1; D ambiguous. V dropped 2 bases and J dropped 1 base, with 5 bases sitting between them. CDR3 length equals 13 residues. Germline V gives CDR1 LGHDT, CDR2 YNNKEL (reference sequence). The CDR3 is CASSQTAQETQYF. The CDR3 DNA is TGTGCCAGCAGCCAAACAGCCCAAGAGACCCAGTACTTC.

This clonotype was detected ten times or more. Since a much larger clone is just one base distant, this may be a read error. This chain connects TRBV10-3 to TRBJ2-5; a possible D gene is TRBD2 (6 bases). The germline gives CDR1 ENHRY, CDR2 SYGVKD. The CDR3 is 14 amino acids. The CDR3: CAISKSQLAETQYF. CDR3 coding DNA: TGTGCCATCAGTAAGTCACAACTAGCCGAGACCCAGTACTTC.

A remark on this clonotype: At one boundary the junction diverges from the germline segment, which might be a read error. The gene calls are TRBV11-2 and TRBJ1-1; D perhaps matches TRBD1 (5 bases). Germline values: CDR1 SGHAT, CDR2 FQNNGV. The length of the CDR3 is 16 residues. The CDR3 DNA reads TGTGCCAGCAGCTTCGGGGCGGCAGGGCAGGACACTGGAGCTTTCTTT. Amino acids: CASSFGAAGQDTGAFF. The full variable domain, in which reference TRBV11-2 and TRBJ1-1 provide the parts outside the CDR3, is EAGVAQSPRYKIIEKRQSVAFWCNPISGHATLYWYQQILGQGPKLLIQFQNNGVVDDSQLPKDRFSAERLKGVDSTLKIQPAKLEDSAVYLCASSFGAAGQDTGAFFGQGTRLTVV.

The chain employs TRBV19 and TRBJ1-2; tentative D call: TRBD1 (6 bases). Trimming stripped 3 bases from V and 4 bases from J, with 12 bases between. The CDR3 is 14 amino acids. Germline values: CDR1 LNHDA, CDR2 SQIVND (reference sequence). CDR3 loop: CASSMGGAFYGYTF. CDR3 bases: TGTGCCAGTAGTATGGGGGGGGCATTCTATGGCTACACCTTC.

The chain links TRBV28 to TRBJ1-4, with TRBD1 matching 7 bases. V dropped 6 bases and J dropped 7; count of bases not matched to a gene: 8. Germline-derived CDR1 and CDR2 are MDHEN and SYDVKM. The CDR3 length is 14 residues. The CDR3 nucleotides read TGTGCCAGCAGAGGCGCAGGGGGATTTGAAAAACTGTTTTTT. Its protein product is CASRGAGGFEKLFF.

V is TRBV24-1 and J is TRBJ2-5; TRBD2 agrees at 9 bases. Germline CDR1 and CDR2: KGHDR and SFDVKD. The CDR3 loop spans 16 amino acids. V trimming: 9 bases; J trimming: 1 base; junction bases outside the gene matches: 11. The CDR3 region is CATQGGQRGAQETQYF. The CDR3 nucleotides are TGTGCCACCCAGGGTGGTCAGCGGGGGGCCCAAGAGACCCAGTACTTC.

The chain carries TRBV29-1 and TRBJ1-1, with a weak D call TRBD1 (6 bases). CDR1 and CDR2 from the germline V gene are SQVTM and ANQGSEA. CDR3 length: 14 amino acids. The ends were cut back, 4 bases at V and 0 bases at J, with 12 bases in the middle. As DNA, the CDR3 is TGCAGCGTTGGTGGGACATACATGAACACTGAAGCTTTCTTT. Its protein product is CSVGGTYMNTEAFF.

Of note for this clonotype: A much larger clone is a single base away; this may be a read error. The rearrangement joins TRBV9 to TRBJ1-4; 7 positions agree with TRBD1. The CDR3 has 17 amino acids. The ends lost 0 bases at V and 6 bases at J; junction bases unmatched: 11. Germline assignment: CDR1 SGDLS and CDR2 YYNGEE. CDR3 amino acids: CASSVASEQGKDEKLFF. CDR3 sequence (DNA): TGTGCCAGCAGCGTAGCTTCTGAACAGGGGAAGGATGAAAAACTGTTTTTT. Combining the CDR3 with reference TRBV9 and TRBJ1-4 gives the whole variable domain DSGVTQTPKHLITATGQRVTLRCSPRSGDLSVYWYQQSLDQGLQFLIQYYNGEERAKGNILERFSAQQFPDLHSELNLSSLELGDSALYFCASSVASEQGKDEKLFFGSGTQLSVL.

In this sample, this clonotype turned up a few times. CDR3 sequence: CASSVPQGAATEAFF. CDR3 sequence (DNA): TGTGCCAGCAGTGTTCCACAGGGGGCGGCCACTGAAGCTTTCTTT. The chain links TRBV28 to TRBJ1-1, with TRBD1 matching over 9 bases. This CDR3 has 15 amino acids. V trimming: 5 bases; J trimming: 4 bases; junction bases outside the gene matches: 8. Looked up from germline, CDR1 is MDHEN and CDR2 is SYDVKM.

V usage is TRBV6-2 or TRBV6-3 and J usage is TRBJ2-2; 8 positions match TRBD1. The CDR3 extends over 15 amino acids. J was trimmed by 5 bases and V by 8 bases; bases with no gene match: 10. Germline V gene data show CDR1 as MNHEY and CDR2 as SVGEGT. CDR3 bases: TGTGCCAGCGGGCGACAGGGGATTGGAACCGGGGAGCTGTTTTTT. It codes for CASGRQGIGTGELFF.

The chain combines TRBV7-7 with TRBJ2-2; D gene ambiguous. Deletions cut 2 bases from V and 7 bases from J, with 8 bases between. The germline CDR1 and CDR2 sequences are SSHAT and FNYEAQ (reference sequence). The CDR3 contains 13 residues. Here the CDR3 reads CASSLSLGGELFF. CDR3 nucleotides: TGTGCCAGCAGCTTAAGCCTGGGCGGGGAGCTGTTTTTT.

This sequence joins TRBV25-1 and TRBJ2-1; possibly TRBD1 for D (5 bases). Germline V gene data show CDR1 as MGHDK and CDR2 as SYGVNS. V lost 5 bases to trimming and J lost 2 bases, with 13 bases between them. This CDR3 spans 15 amino acids. The CDR3 nucleotides read TGTGCCAGCAGTCTAGGGGCACCCCCCTACAATGAGCAGTTCTTC. Translating it yields CASSLGAPPYNEQFF.

This clonotype was recorded only once. Germline and junction disagree at one end, which may indicate a read error. The gene calls are TRBV25-1 and TRBJ1-1, with D perhaps matching TRBD1 (5 bases). CDR1 and CDR2 (germline): MGHDK, SYGVNS. The CDR3 loop spans 13 amino acids. This CDR3 is CASRSVMDTDAFF. The CDR3 DNA reads TGTGCCAGCAGGTCAGTTATGGACACTGACGCTTTCTTT.

This clonotype showed up many times. The genes are TRBV20-1 and TRBJ1-2; D is undetermined. V was pared by 0 bases and J by 5 bases, with 10 bases between. The length of the CDR3 is 13 residues. Looked up from germline, CDR1 is DFQATT and CDR2 is SNEGSKA (reference sequence). This chain's CDR3 is CSARESYGYGYTF. CDR3 DNA: TGCAGTGCTAGAGAATCCTACGGGTATGGCTACACCTTC.